One and the same sample provided the 2 T cell receptor beta chains below, sequenced in a study of blood T cell repertoires in COVID-19. Profiled with immunoSEQ multiplex PCR; TCRdb holds only in-frame clones, not every one. This sample has 650,000 to 800,000 clones, with more than 80% found just once. Input material: peripheral blood. The receptors were sampled from a woman aged 18-35 years with acute or convalescent COVID-19.

The J gene is TRBJ2-5, the V gene TRBV27; unclear D gene. V lost 3 bases to trimming and J lost 1 base, with 9 bases between them. The length of the CDR3 is 14 residues. Germline V gene data show CDR1 as MNHEY and CDR2 as SMNVEV (reference sequence). The CDR3 sequence is CASSLIGGQETQYF. The CDR3 coding sequence is TGTGCCAGCAGTTTGATAGGCGGCCAAGAGACCCAGTACTTC.

The chain combines TRBV9 with TRBJ1-1; no clear D gene. Trimming left V 4 bases short and J 0 bases short, with 16 bases between. This CDR3 spans 16 amino acids. The germline V gene has CDR1 SGDLS and CDR2 YYNGEE. The CDR3 coding sequence is TGTGCCAGCAGCCCATCGGATTGGGCCATGAACACTGAAGCTTTCTTT. Amino acid sequence: CASSPSDWAMNTEAFF.